These T cell receptor beta chains were read from a single sample in a study of blood T cell repertoires in COVID-19. The table came from immunoSEQ multiplex PCR; TCRdb's copy has only in-frame clones and leaves some out. The repertoire holds about 300,000 clones, with about four fifths as singletons. The sequenced sample consisted of peripheral blood. Receptors were obtained from a human donor with COVID-19, enrolled during active disease. The donor label of this sample is uncertain. The CDR3 runs from the conserved cysteine through the conserved F or W. A D gene is named only where the DNA matches it firmly. Clone size appears in some rows only: once, few, many, or a class for an expanded clone.

clone_size	v_call	j_call	d_call	cdr3_aa	cdr3_nt
NA	TRBV24-1	TRBJ2-1	TRBD1	CATSDHTGGTDNEQFF	TGTGCCACCAGTGATCACACAGGGGGGACGGACAATGAGCAGTTCTTC
once	TRBV28	TRBJ1-2	TRBD1	CASSLWSDRGYDYGYTF	TGTGCCAGCAGTTTATGGAGTGACAGGGGGTATGACTATGGCTACACCTTC
NA	TRBV2	TRBJ1-6	TRBD1	CASRDTDRGISSPLHF	TGTGCCAGCAGGGATACTGACAGGGGTATCAGTTCACCCCTCCACTTT
NA	TRBV18	TRBJ2-1	NA	CASSLPQQYNEQFF	TGTGCCAGCTCACTCCCCCAACAATACAATGAGCAGTTCTTC
NA	TRBV6-6	TRBJ2-1	TRBD2	CASRSSGLAGLEQFF	TGTGCCAGCAGATCATCGGGACTAGCGGGATTGGAGCAGTTCTTC
few	TRBV2	TRBJ2-7	TRBD1	CASRMGQGSYEQYF	TGTGCCAGCAGGATGGGACAGGGCAGCTACGAGCAGTACTTC
NA	TRBV12-3/TRBV12-4	TRBJ1-2	NA	CASSLIQGSHTF	TGTGCCAGCAGTTTAATACAGGGTTCCCACACCTTC
NA	TRBV4-1	TRBJ1-2	NA	CASSPPGSDPIYGYTF	TGCGCCAGCAGCCCGCCAGGGTCCGACCCTATCTATGGCTACACCTTC
NA	TRBV11-1	TRBJ2-6	TRBD1	CASSSGQAGANVLTF	TGTGCCAGCAGCTCCGGACAGGCCGGGGCCAACGTCCTGACTTTC
few	TRBV29-1	TRBJ2-1	TRBD1	CSVSGGSSYNEQFF	TGCAGCGTATCAGGGGGCAGCTCCTACAATGAGCAGTTCTTC
NA	TRBV30	TRBJ2-1	TRBD1	CAWSTRQGRQFF	TGTGCCTGGAGTACCAGACAGGGGAGGCAGTTCTTC
NA	TRBV21-1	TRBJ1-1	NA	CASSTTPMNTEAFF	TGTGCCAGCAGCACGACACCGATGAACACTGAAGCTTTCTTT
NA	TRBV15	TRBJ1-3	NA	CATSRDRELGTGNTIYF	TGTGCCACCAGCAGAGATAGAGAATTGGGCACTGGAAACACCATATATTTT
NA	TRBV9	TRBJ2-3	TRBD2	CASSMGLVPDTQYF	TGTGCCAGCAGCATGGGACTAGTACCAGATACGCAGTATTTT
NA	TRBV5-6	TRBJ1-5	NA	CASSFSAGPRQPQHF	TGTGCCAGCAGCTTCTCGGCAGGGCCACGTCAGCCCCAGCATTTT
NA	TRBV7-2	TRBJ1-3	NA	CASSPDGQQGNTIYF	TGTGCCAGCAGCCCGGACGGACAGCAAGGAAACACCATATATTTT
NA	TRBV6-5	TRBJ1-5	TRBD1	CASSFDRGGNQPQHF	TGTGCCAGCAGTTTCGACAGGGGGGGCAATCAGCCCCAGCATTTT
NA	TRBV21-1	TRBJ2-7	NA	CASSKFRGREGTSGSYEQYF	TGTGCCAGCAGCAAATTTAGGGGACGGGAAGGGACTAGCGGGTCCTACGAGCAGTACTTC
NA	TRBV5-1	TRBJ2-7	TRBD1	CASSRLDRESGEQYF	TGCGCCAGCAGCCGACTGGACAGGGAATCTGGCGAGCAGTACTTC
NA	TRBV28	TRBJ1-2	NA	CASSLLPQSYGYTF	TGTGCCAGCAGTTTATTACCCCAGTCCTATGGCTACACCTTC
once	TRBV13	TRBJ2-1	NA	CASLYSRVRSGQKQFF	TGTGCCAGCCTATACTCCAGGGTCCGTAGCGGACAAAAGCAGTTCTTC
NA	TRBV24-1	TRBJ2-7	NA	CATSDLSPGGTAYEQYF	TGTGCCACCAGTGATTTAAGCCCGGGGGGGACAGCCTACGAGCAGTACTTC
NA	TRBV7-9	TRBJ1-1	NA	CASSSGHTNTEAFF	TGTGCCAGCAGCTCGGGACATACGAACACTGAAGCTTTCTTT
NA	TRBV7-9	TRBJ2-5	TRBD1	CASSLGTVSQETQYF	TGTGCCAGCAGCCTCGGGACAGTTTCACAAGAGACCCAGTACTTC
NA	TRBV7-2	TRBJ1-5	NA	CASSLRSQPQHF	TGTGCCAGCAGCTTACGCAGTCAGCCCCAGCATTTT
NA	TRBV4-1	TRBJ2-1	NA	CASSRGGPGYNEQFF	TGCGCCAGCAGCCGCGGAGGGCCGGGATACAATGAGCAGTTCTTC
NA	TRBV29-1	TRBJ2-2	NA	CSVEVLPGGELFF	TGCAGCGTTGAGGTTCTTCCCGGCGGGGAGCTGTTTTTT
NA	TRBV20-1	TRBJ2-1	TRBD2	CSASEFSASGYEQFF	TGCAGTGCTAGTGAATTCAGCGCTAGCGGGTACGAGCAGTTCTTC
NA	TRBV28	TRBJ1-5	TRBD1	CASSPIGTGGQFNQPQHF	TGTGCCAGCAGTCCCATAGGGACAGGGGGACAGTTCAATCAGCCCCAGCATTTT
NA	TRBV19	TRBJ1-5	NA	CASSHLRDYSNQPQHF	TGTGCCAGTAGTCACCTTCGAGATTATAGCAATCAGCCCCAGCATTTT
NA	TRBV3-1/TRBV3-2	TRBJ2-6	NA	CASSTRQVLSSGANVLTF	TGTGCCAGCAGCACCCGACAGGTCCTCTCCTCTGGGGCCAACGTCCTGACTTTC
few	TRBV30	TRBJ2-1	TRBD1	CAWSRNRGPEQFF	TGTGCCTGGAGTAGAAACAGGGGGCCTGAGCAGTTCTTC
NA	TRBV7-2	TRBJ1-2	TRBD1	CASSSTGGDGYTF	TGTGCCAGCAGCTCGACAGGGGGCGATGGCTACACCTTC
NA	TRBV28	TRBJ2-5	TRBD1	CASSLGGTGSQETQYF	TGTGCCAGCAGTTTAGGGGGGACAGGGTCACAAGAGACCCAGTACTTC
NA	TRBV28	TRBJ1-5	TRBD1	CASSPRTGNQPQHF	TGTGCCAGCAGTCCAAGGACAGGGAATCAGCCCCAGCATTTT
NA	TRBV19	TRBJ2-1	TRBD1	CASTTGGTGDEQFF	TGTGCCAGTACCACAGGGGGCACGGGCGATGAGCAGTTCTTC
NA	TRBV6-5	TRBJ1-2	TRBD1	CASSLGTGQDGYTF	TGTGCCAGCAGTTTAGGGACAGGACAGGATGGCTACACCTTC
NA	TRBV5-4	TRBJ2-1	TRBD2	CASSGELAGIHEQFF	TGTGCCAGCAGCGGGGAACTAGCGGGAATACATGAGCAGTTCTTC
NA	TRBV10-3	TRBJ2-1	NA	CAISHHRNSDSSYNEQFF	TGTGCCATCAGTCACCACCGCAACAGCGACAGCTCCTACAATGAGCAGTTCTTC
few	TRBV25-1	TRBJ2-7	NA	CASSEGGDRLHF	TGTGCCAGCAGTGAAGGCGGTGACAGGCTACACTTC
NA	TRBV30	TRBJ2-1	NA	CAWSRTRHNEQFF	TGTGCCTGGAGCCGAACTAGACACAATGAGCAGTTCTTC
NA	TRBV5-4	TRBJ1-1	TRBD1	CASSPQQGVRTEAFF	TGTGCCAGCAGCCCCCAACAGGGGGTAAGAACTGAAGCTTTCTTT
NA	TRBV5-1	TRBJ1-3	NA	CASSWSGTTGNTIYF	TGCGCCAGCAGCTGGTCCGGGACAACTGGAAACACCATATATTTT
few	TRBV5-6	TRBJ1-1	NA	CASSSRGPGGGAFF	TGTGCCAGCAGCTCTCGGGGGCCCGGCGGGGGAGCTTTCTTT